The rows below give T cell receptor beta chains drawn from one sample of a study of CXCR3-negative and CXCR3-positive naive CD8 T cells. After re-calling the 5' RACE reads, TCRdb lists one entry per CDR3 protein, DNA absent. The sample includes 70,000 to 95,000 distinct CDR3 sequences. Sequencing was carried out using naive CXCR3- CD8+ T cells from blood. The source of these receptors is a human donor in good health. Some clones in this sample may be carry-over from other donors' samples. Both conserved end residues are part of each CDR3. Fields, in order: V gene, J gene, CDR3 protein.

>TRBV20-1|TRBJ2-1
CSARDLRHSSYNEQFF
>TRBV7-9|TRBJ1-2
CASSLQGDYGYTF
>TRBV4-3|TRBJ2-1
CASSQGMQPRYNEQFF
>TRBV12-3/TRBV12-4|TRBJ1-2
CASSPQGRGVMSYGYTF
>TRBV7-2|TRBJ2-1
CASSYGQELTDEQFF
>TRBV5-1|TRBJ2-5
CASSWPGQGFKETQYF
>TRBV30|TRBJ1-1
CACLRGSTEAFF
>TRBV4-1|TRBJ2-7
CASSQEGRTPNEQYF
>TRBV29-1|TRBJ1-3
CSVSGGSGNTIYF
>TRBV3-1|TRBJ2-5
CASSPPVTRTVLQETQYF
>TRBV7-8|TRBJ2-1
CASSLEMGLAGGPLYNEQFF
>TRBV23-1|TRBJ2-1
CASSQVPDRGRSEQFF
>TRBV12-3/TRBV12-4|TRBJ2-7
CASSPPGPAYEQYF
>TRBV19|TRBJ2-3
CASSIGGRSTDTQYF